The clone carrying this T cell receptor beta chain has more than one count but fewer than ten. Its matching antigen is unknown. A second PCR, run for about 7 to 11 cycles, used a sample-barcoded 5' primer plus a J-beta primer mix. Carrying 12 random nucleotides, a template-switch adaptor labeled each individual cDNA molecule. TCRdb reprocessed the 5' RACE reads with MiXCR, giving one entry per CDR3 protein. The table has over a million distinct CDR3 sequences, 35% to 45% seen once; the top ten hold 7% to 9.5%. V lost 4 bases and J lost 3; bases outside the gene matches: 8. From germline, CDR1 is MNHNS and CDR2 SASEGT. The CDR3 has 15 amino acids. This entry belongs to a study of blood T cells in healthy people across ages. Study findings and constraints: What prevented conclusive comparison of naive and antigen-experienced cells was that PBMCs were unsorted.

The clonotype originates from a woman younger than 35 in good health. The gene calls are TRBV6-1 and TRBJ1-1; 7 nucleotides agree with TRBD1. Sequences were obtained from blood. CDR3 coding DNA: TGTGCCAGCAGTGTACGAGGGGGCGGGTACACTGAAGCTTTCTTT. It encodes CASSVRGGGYTEAFF.